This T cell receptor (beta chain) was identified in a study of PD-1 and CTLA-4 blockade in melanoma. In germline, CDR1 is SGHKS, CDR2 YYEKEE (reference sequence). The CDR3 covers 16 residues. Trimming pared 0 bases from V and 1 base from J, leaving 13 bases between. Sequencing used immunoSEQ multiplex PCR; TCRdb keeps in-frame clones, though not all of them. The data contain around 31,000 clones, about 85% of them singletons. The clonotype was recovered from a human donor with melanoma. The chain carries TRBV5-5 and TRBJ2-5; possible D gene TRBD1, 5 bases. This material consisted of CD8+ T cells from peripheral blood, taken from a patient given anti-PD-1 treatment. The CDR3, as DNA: TGTGCCAGCAGCTTGGAGTCAGGGCGCGCCCAAGAGACCCAGTACTTC. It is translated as CASSLESGRAQETQYF.